This T cell receptor (beta chain) appears in the sequencing data of a study of cytomegalovirus exposure and HLA in healthy donors. This clone was seen more than once but under ten times. Vbeta (60) and Jbeta (13) primers were used in the PCR. The table came from immunoSEQ multiplex PCR; TCRdb's copy has only in-frame clones and leaves some out. Among 99,000 or so clones listed, over 70% were seen once. Sequences were obtained from PBMCs. This sequence was found in a male donor in good health and CMV-seronegative.

The CDR3 protein is CASSSPGTFSGNTIYF. CDR3 DNA: TGTGCCAGCAGTTCTCCCGGGACATTCTCTGGAAACACCATATATTTT. The V gene is TRBV28, the J gene TRBJ1-3, with D perhaps matching TRBD1 (6 bases). V shed 4 bases and J shed 0 bases, with 13 bases lying between them. Per the germline V gene, CDR1 is MDHEN and CDR2 is SYDVKM. This CDR3 is built from 16 residues.